This record covers a single T cell receptor beta chain. Its antigen remains unidentified. This entry is derived from a study of CD8+ T cells in alopecia areata. Study-level findings and limits: Patients shared TCRs less clearly than mice did, possibly owing to HLA. Clonality exceeded that of normal scalp in lesional scalp, most notably in alopecia totalis/universalis.

Lesional scalp punch biopsies and peripheral blood came from alopecia areata patients. Sorted populations comprised CD4+ and CD8+ T cells obtained from PBMCs. RNA was extracted and reverse transcribed into cDNA as the sequencing template. The protocol was immunoSEQ multiplex PCR, while the TCRdb copy is restricted to in-frame clones and leaves out a portion. This sample has almost 35,000 clones, with 55% found just once. Germline V gene lookup returns CDR1 MNHEY and CDR2 SMNVEV (reference sequence). This CDR3 spans 15 amino acids. V gave up 2 bases and J gave up 3 bases; unmatched junction bases: 7. V is TRBV27 and J is TRBJ2-7; 7 bases align to TRBD1. The receptor was derived from a human donor with alopecia areata. Sequencing input: NKG2D-high CD8+ T cells sorted from blood. CDR3 in DNA: TGTGCCAGCAGTTTAGGGACAGTGTACGACTACGAGCAGTACTTC. Protein product: CASSLGTVYDYEQYF.